Below are 18 T cell receptor beta chains sequenced from a single sample in a study of T cells in Graves' hyperthyroidism and ophthalmopathy. Amplified TCR beta CDR3 regions came from RNA transcripts. Researchers ran a first-round RT-PCR on the TCR CDR3 using the HTBI primer set. TCRdb processed the multiplex PCR reads anew with MiXCR; each CDR3 protein has one entry. The sample holds about 500,000 distinct CDR3 sequences, about 16% seen once. Sequencing used blood. Source of these receptors: a woman aged 25 to 39 with Graves' ophthalmopathy.

In this sample, this clonotype turned up many times. CDR3 sequence reads: CASSSSLFLGTQPQHF. The CDR3 bases are TGTGCCAGCAGCTCCAGCCTATTTCTAGGGACTCAGCCCCAGCATTTT. This rearrangement joins TRBV13 to TRBJ1-5; tentatively, D is TRBD1 (5 bases). Trimming cost V 4 bases and J 6 bases, with 19 bases left between them. CDR1 PRHDT and CDR2 FYEKMQ come from the germline V gene (reference sequence). This CDR3 is built from 16 residues.

This clonotype came up many times. CDR3 sequence (DNA): TGCAGTGCTAGAGATCTTACGGACTATGGCTATGGCTACACCTTC. Amino acid sequence: CSARDLTDYGYGYTF. The chain is built from TRBV20-1 and TRBJ1-2; no definite D call. V was clipped by 0 bases and J by 4 bases, with 15 bases between them. This CDR3 contains 15 residues. From germline, CDR1 is DFQATT and CDR2 SNEGSKA (reference sequence).

The chain employs TRBV4-3 and TRBJ1-6; D is ambiguous. Germline V gene lookup returns CDR1 LGHNA and CDR2 YSLEER. The CDR3 spans 13 residues. V gave up 1 base and J gave up 8 bases, with 6 bases separating them. CDR3 sequence: CASSQGVDSPLHF. The CDR3 nucleotides are TGCGCCAGCAGCCAAGGCGTGGATTCACCCCTCCACTTT.

The V call is TRBV20-1, the J call TRBJ1-5; D call uncertain. Trimming removed 3 bases from V and 6 bases from J, with 12 bases in between. The CDR3 is 13 residues long. Germline loops: CDR1 DFQATT, CDR2 SNEGSKA (reference sequence). The CDR3 nucleotides are TGCAGTGCTAGCCCACCGGGAAGTCAGCCCCAGCATTTT. It is translated as CSASPPGSQPQHF.

This clonotype was seen only a few times. The chain recombines TRBV16 with TRBJ1-2; the match to TRBD1 covers 8 bases. The CDR3 is 16 residues long. After removal of 2 bases from V and 3 bases from J, the junction contained 8 bases not matched to a gene. Looked up from germline, CDR1 is KGHSY and CDR2 is FQNENV. CDR3 bases: TGTGCCAGCAGCCAAACGACAGGGGTGTGGGACTATGGCTACACCTTC. Protein: CASSQTTGVWDYGYTF.

This clonotype was picked up many times. The rearrangement joins TRBV11-2 to TRBJ2-5, with D uncertain. CDR1 is SGHAT and CDR2 is FQNNGV in the germline V gene. CDR3 length equals 15 residues. Trimming left V 0 bases short and J 4 bases short, with 12 bases between. Here the CDR3 reads CASSLDQVLLETQYF. DNA for the CDR3: TGTGCCAGCAGCTTAGATCAGGTCCTCCTAGAGACCCAGTACTTC.

In its sample, this clonotype was seen many times. This rearrangement joins TRBV28 to TRBJ2-7; 13 positions agree with TRBD2. V lost 6 bases to trimming and J lost 3 bases; unmatched junction nucleotides: 8. The CDR3 has 16 amino acids. Germline V gene lookup returns CDR1 MDHEN and CDR2 SYDVKM. The CDR3 DNA sequence: TGTGCCAGCAGCCCGGGACTAGCGGGAACACACTACGAGCAGTACTTC. This translates into CASSPGLAGTHYEQYF.

This clonotype was counted a few times. The junction departs from the called germline gene at one end, perhaps through a read error. This rearrangement joins TRBV6-1 to TRBJ1-2, with D perhaps matching TRBD1 (6 bases). The CDR3 runs to 12 residues. Germline CDR1 and CDR2: MNHNS and SASEGT. The CDR3 region has the DNA TGTGCCAGCAGCCCGAGTGGACAGCAGAATTCCTTC. Translation: CASSPSGQQNSF.

This clonotype was counted a few times. The chain has TRBV19 and TRBJ1-4, with TRBD1 identical over 7 bases. V lost 9 bases, J lost 0 bases, and 13 bases stayed unmatched. This CDR3 has 17 amino acids. Per the germline V gene, CDR1 is LNHDA and CDR2 is SQIVND (reference sequence). The CDR3 coding sequence is TGTGCCAGCCGATTACAGGGGAGTTTTGCAACTAATGAAAAACTGTTTTTT. Amino acid sequence: CASRLQGSFATNEKLFF. Together with reference TRBV19 and TRBJ1-4, the CDR3 gives the full variable domain: DGGITQSPKYLFRKEGQNVTLSCEQNLNHDAMYWYRQDPGQGLRLIYYSQIVNDFQKGDIAEGYSVSREKKESFPLTVTSAQKNPTAFYLCASRLQGSFATNEKLFFGSGTQLSVL.

The V and J genes are TRBV24-1 and TRBJ2-1; 11 nucleotides match TRBD2. The CDR3 runs to 16 residues. CDR1 is KGHDR and CDR2 is SFDVKD in the germline V gene. V trimming: 4 bases; J trimming: 6 bases; junction bases outside the gene matches: 7. Here the CDR3 DNA reads TGTGCCACCAGTGACCCCGGGACTAGCGGTCGCAATGAGCAGTTCTTC. Its translation: CATSDPGTSGRNEQFF.

This clonotype was counted only a few times. The chain links TRBV19 to TRBJ1-1, with D unresolved. Trimming stripped 4 bases from V and 0 bases from J, with 21 bases between. The CDR3 extends over 18 amino acids. The germline V gene encodes CDR1 LNHDA and CDR2 SQIVND (reference sequence). In nucleotides, the CDR3 is TGTGCCAGTAGTACGACTCTCACTCGGCAGAGACTGAACACTGAAGCTTTCTTT. It is translated as CASSTTLTRQRLNTEAFF.

This rearrangement joins TRBV4-3 to TRBJ2-7; D possibly matches TRBD1 or TRBD2 (5 bases each). The CDR3 extends over 15 amino acids. Germline V CDR1 and CDR2: LGHNA, YSLEER. Deletions cut 3 bases from V and 0 bases from J, with 12 bases between. CDR3 sequence (DNA): TGCGCCAGCAGCCAGGGGACGGTCAGCTCCTACGAGCAGTACTTC. Translation gives CASSQGTVSSYEQYF.

This chain uses TRBV6-2 or TRBV6-3 with TRBJ2-1, with D possibly TRBD2 on 6 matching bases. CDR1 is MNHEY and CDR2 is SVGEGT in the germline V gene. This CDR3 region has 14 residues. Trimming shortened V by 7 bases and J by 6 bases, and 16 bases separated the two germline ends. The CDR3 region has the DNA TGTGCCAGCACCGCGTCGGGAGTGGGCAATGAGCAGTTCTTC. This sequence encodes CASTASGVGNEQFF.

This clonotype was detected ten times or more. The chain combines TRBV5-1 with TRBJ2-1; TRBD2 matches at 13 bases. The length of the CDR3 is 16 residues. The germline V gene encodes CDR1 SGHRS and CDR2 YFSETQ. J was trimmed by 8 bases and V by 1 base; bases with no gene match: 6. The CDR3 sequence is CASSLRGLAGVDEQFF. The CDR3 DNA follows: TGCGCCAGCAGCTTGAGAGGACTAGCGGGAGTGGATGAGCAGTTCTTC.

This clonotype was observed many times. V usage is TRBV2 and J usage is TRBJ2-7; TRBD2 matches at 9 bases. The germline V gene has CDR1 SNHLY and CDR2 FYNNEI. This CDR3 spans 14 amino acids. V dropped 3 bases and J dropped 7; count of bases not matched to a gene: 7. CDR3 bases: TGTGCCAGCAGTGAGATAGCGGGAGTGAGGGAGCAGTACTTC. It codes for CASSEIAGVREQYF.

This clonotype was found many times. The rearrangement uses TRBV5-1 and TRBJ2-1; 7 nucleotides line up with TRBD2. The CDR3 sequence is 15 residues long. V shed 0 bases, J shed 7 bases, and the junction held 7 bases outside the gene matches. CDR1 and CDR2 from the germline V gene are SGHRS and YFSETQ. Written as DNA, the CDR3 is TGCGCCAGCAGCTTGGCGGCGGGAGTAACGAATGAGCAGTTCTTC. Translation: CASSLAAGVTNEQFF.

Only a few counts were recorded for this clonotype. The V call is TRBV20-1, the J call TRBJ2-1; TRBD1 matches 7 bases. Germline loops: CDR1 DFQATT, CDR2 SNEGSKA (reference sequence). The CDR3 consists of 17 residues. After removal of 3 bases from V and 9 bases from J, the junction contained 20 bases not matched to a gene. CDR3 sequence (DNA): TGCAGTGCTAGTCGGCTGACAGGGAAACGTATCTTGGGTGAGCAGTTCTTC. This sequence encodes CSASRLTGKRILGEQFF.

This clonotype was observed many times. V usage is TRBV7-2 and J usage is TRBJ2-7, with a weak D call TRBD1 (6 bases). Trimming cost V 4 bases and J 3 bases, with 13 bases left between them. This CDR3 contains 14 residues. CDR1 SGHTA and CDR2 FQGNSA come from the germline V gene. The CDR3 spells CASSYRQDLYEQYF. The CDR3 coding sequence is TGTGCCAGCAGCTACCGACAGGACCTCTACGAGCAGTACTTC.